This T cell receptor beta chain was retrieved from a study of OX40 agonist ivuxolimab in advanced cancers. Study as a whole: Earlier anti-PD-1, anti-PD-L1 or anti-CTLA-4 therapy was permitted; roughly 40% had received some. Three patients showed partial responses: one hepatocellular carcinoma and two cutaneous melanoma cases.

Notes on this clone: Its cognate antigen is unknown.

Patients were ineligible given autoimmune disease history or systemic immunosuppression. The germline V gene encodes CDR1 MDHEN and CDR2 SYDVKM. The CDR3 consists of 17 residues. V was trimmed by 3 bases and J by 3 bases, leaving 18 bases between them. General observations from the study: With doses of 0.1 to 3.0 mg/kg, CD4+ and CD8+ blood T cells had undergone clonal expansion by week 6.

Assay used: immunoSEQ multiplex PCR; TCRdb lists only in-frame clones, some missing. The data hold about 47,000 clones, with 80% to 85% observed a single time. The V and J genes are TRBV28 and TRBJ2-1, with unresolved D. This TCR derives from an adult with an advanced solid tumor such as melanoma, head and neck, liver or kidney cancer. Specimen: CD4+ or CD8+ T cells sorted from blood, collected in a trial of the OX40 agonist ivuxolimab. CDR3: CASSLVDEVTFYNEQFF. Written as DNA, the CDR3 is TGTGCCAGCAGTTTGGTTGATGAGGTTACGTTCTACAATGAGCAGTTCTTC.